This entry features one TCR beta chain sequence. Its specificity is not known. A junction end diverges from the germline sequence, so it may reflect a read error. The length of the CDR3 is 18 residues. Germline V gene lookup returns CDR1 SNHLY and CDR2 FYNNEI. This entry is derived from a study of OX40 agonist ivuxolimab in advanced cancers. Study findings and constraints: The CD4+ and CD8+ T cells in the blood had expanded clonally by week 6 at 0.1 to 3.0 mg/kg. Relative to CD4+, CD8+ T cells held more expanded clones on average.

This table comes from immunoSEQ multiplex PCR, and its TCRdb copy is limited to in-frame clones, with some not included. The table has about 49,000 clones, approximately 80% seen once. The clonotype comes from an adult with an advanced solid tumor such as melanoma, head and neck, liver or kidney cancer. The chain recombines TRBV2 with TRBJ2-5, with TRBD2 matching 13 bases. Sequenced material: CD4+ or CD8+ T cells sorted from blood, taken in a trial of the OX40 agonist ivuxolimab. CDR3 region: CASSEELPGTSGAETQYF. The DNA of the CDR3 is TGTGCCAGCAGCGAAGAGCTCCCTGGGACTAGCGGGGCAGAGACCCAGTACTTC.